The TCR beta chain described here comes from a study of tumor and adjacent non-tumor tissue in lung cancer. Across the whole study: The patients, some ten men and 5 or 6 women, were roughly 30 to 76 with stage I to III disease. General observations from the study: Patients with more diverse tumor TCRs had worse survival. Top 100 clones took a larger repertoire share in normal lung.

The library came from three nested PCR rounds adapted from ARM-PCR protocols. TCRdb ran MiXCR on the multiplex PCR reads and lists one entry per CDR3 protein. The data hold 35,000 to 55,000 distinct CDR3 sequences, with roughly three fifths observed a single time. Turning to this clonotype: As yet, its antigen is unknown. Its ends do not fully match the called genes, so a read error is possible.

This CDR3 is built from 14 residues. In germline, CDR1 is MNHEY, CDR2 SVGAGI. The template was RNA from unsorted bulk tissue. The normal lung tissue was taken more than 3 cm from the tumor edge. V usage is TRBV6-5 and J usage is TRBJ2-3, with no clear D. Material for sequencing was distant non-tumor lung tissue. The receptor was isolated from a woman in her forties with non-small cell lung cancer. CDR3 residues: CAGRAFAGTDTQYF. CDR3 in DNA: TGTGCCGGCAGAGCCTTTGCCGGCACAGATACGCAGTATTTT.